This entry concerns a single T cell receptor beta chain. Seattle-derived patients entered the study during active infection and were followed longitudinally. In the study's own analysis: Amplification of reference gene primers was used by the study to estimate nucleated cell counts. Sequencing used immunoSEQ multiplex PCR; TCRdb keeps in-frame clones, though not all of them. Clone size and V and J calls were adopted from that table, with D and trimming inferred from the DNA. The data show roughly 120,000 clones, about nine tenths seen once. The data belong to a study of blood T cell repertoires in COVID-19. Background on the study: Spain, Italy and the United States supplied samples that represented acute and convalescent COVID-19. PBMCs, B-cell-depleted T cells, or T cells were the source of the cDNA or gDNA that made up the material.

This CDR3 has 16 residues. Trimming took 1 base from V and 0 from J, leaving 10 bases between them. Germline values: CDR1 SGHTA, CDR2 FQGTGA. The chain recombines TRBV7-3 with TRBJ2-1, with D unclear. Sequences were obtained from peripheral blood. The TCR originated in a man between 60 and 75 years old with COVID-19, enrolled during active disease. In DNA form, the CDR3 reads TGTGCCAGCAGCTTAATAGGCGGAAGCTCCTACAATGAGCAGTTCTTC. Translating gives CASSLIGGSSYNEQFF. Using reference TRBV7-3 and TRBJ2-1 for the parts outside the CDR3, the full variable domain is GAGVSQTPSNKVTEKGKYVELRCDPISGHTALYWYRQSLGQGPEFLIYFQGTGAADDSGLPNDRFFAVRPEGSVSTLKIQRTERGDSAVYLCASSLIGGSSYNEQFFGPGTRLTVL.